The 27 T cell receptor beta chains below all came from one sample that was sequenced in a study of blood T cell repertoires in COVID-19. Repertoires were generated with immunoSEQ multiplex PCR, while TCRdb's copy carries only in-frame clones and drops some. The top ten hold around 9.3% of the sample, which has fewer than 400,000 clones, around nine tenths seen once. What was sequenced was PBMCs or T cells enriched from blood (not recorded which). Receptors originate from a woman in her forties or fifties who had recovered from COVID-19.

This clone came up once. The gene calls are TRBV27 and TRBJ1-2; perhaps TRBD1 as D (5 bases). This CDR3 spans 15 amino acids. Trimming stripped 7 bases from V and 1 base from J, with 16 bases between. Germline CDR1 reads MNHEY; CDR2 reads SMNVEV (reference sequence). CDR3 loop: CASTLGPGRNYGYTF. The CDR3 DNA sequence: TGTGCCAGCACCTTGGGCCCAGGGCGTAACTATGGCTACACCTTC.

The chain combines TRBV18 with TRBJ1-5; weak D call: TRBD1 (6 bases). Trimming removed 6 bases at V and 2 bases at J, with 11 bases between. CDR1 KGHSH and CDR2 LQKENI come from the germline V gene. The CDR3 totals 14 residues. The CDR3 region has the DNA TGTGCCAGCTCGCAGGGGATGGGCAATCAGCCCCAGCATTTT. Amino acid sequence: CASSQGMGNQPQHF. The full variable domain, completed using reference TRBV18 and TRBJ1-5, is NAGVMQNPRHLVRRRGQEARLRCSPMKGHSHVYWYRQLPEEGLKFMVYLQKENIIDESGMPKERFSAEFPKEGPSILRIQQVVRGDSAAYFCASSQGMGNQPQHFGDGTRLSIL.

The chain is built from TRBV29-1 and TRBJ1-2; 9 positions agree with TRBD1. The junction had 7 bases not matched to a gene; V was cut back by 8 bases and J by 3 bases. This CDR3 spans 13 amino acids. Per the germline V gene, CDR1 is SQVTM and CDR2 is ANQGSEA. CDR3 coding DNA: TGCAGCACGGGACAGGGCCCATACTATGGCTACACCTTC. This sequence encodes CSTGQGPYYGYTF.

A few counts support this clone. The chain is built from TRBV7-8 and TRBJ1-1, with 7 positions matching TRBD1. Germline CDR1 SGHVS, CDR2 FQNEAQ. This CDR3 region has 13 residues. The junction had 2 bases not matched to a gene; V was cut back by 3 bases and J by 4 bases. The CDR3 DNA reads as TGTGCCAGCAGCTTGAGGGGGCGCACTGAAGCTTTCTTT. This sequence encodes CASSLRGRTEAFF.

V and J are TRBV19 and TRBJ1-5; D may be TRBD1 (6 bases). This CDR3 has 17 amino acids. CDR1 and CDR2 from the germline V gene are LNHDA and SQIVND (reference sequence). Deletions cut 5 bases from V and 3 bases from J, with 20 bases between. Written as DNA, the CDR3 is TGTGCCAGTAGTCGGGAAGACAGGAGACCTTACAATCAGCCCCAGCATTTT. Protein product: CASSREDRRPYNQPQHF.

This chain joins TRBV7-9 and TRBJ1-5; D perhaps matches TRBD1 (5 bases). The CDR3 has 16 residues. Germline V gene lookup returns CDR1 SEHNR and CDR2 FQNEAQ (reference sequence). Trimming shortened V by 1 base and J by 7 bases, and 17 bases separated the two germline ends. The CDR3 nucleotides read TGTGCCAGCAGCTTAGTTCTCGGCGGGGGAGGGCAGCCCCAGCATTTT. It encodes CASSLVLGGGGQPQHF. Full variable domain (rest looked up from reference TRBV7-9 and TRBJ1-5): DTGVSQNPRHKITKRGQNVTFRCDPISEHNRLYWYRQTLGQGPEFLTYFQNEAQLEKSRLLSDRFSAERPKGSFSTLEIQRTEQGDSAMYLCASSLVLGGGGQPQHFGDGTRLSIL.

The chain is built from TRBV20-1 and TRBJ1-2; D ambiguous. In germline, CDR1 is DFQATT, CDR2 SNEGSKA (reference sequence). The CDR3 consists of 14 residues. Trimming took off 3 bases at V and 3 bases at J, with 14 bases between the two ends. Here the CDR3 reads CSASNTERHYGYTF. CDR3 nucleotides: TGCAGTGCTAGTAACACGGAGCGACACTATGGCTACACCTTC.

The chain has TRBV7-3 and TRBJ2-5; no firm D call. V lost 5 bases and J 3 bases, leaving 10 bases between the germline ends. CDR1 is SGHTA, CDR2 FQGTGA, per germline. The CDR3 runs 13 residues. CDR3: CASSHTREETQYF. As DNA, the CDR3 is TGTGCCAGCAGCCATACTCGAGAAGAGACCCAGTACTTC.

This clone was seen only a few times. This chain joins TRBV6-5 and TRBJ2-7; D is undetermined. This CDR3 is built from 15 residues. V gave up 3 bases and J gave up 4 bases, with 16 bases separating them. CDR1 is MNHEY, CDR2 SVGAGI, per germline. DNA for the CDR3: TGTGCCAGCAGTTATTTGCGGCCAACCTTTTACGAGCAGTACTTC. Encoded protein: CASSYLRPTFYEQYF.

The chain recombines TRBV7-2 with TRBJ1-1, with D hard to call. Trimming cost V 3 bases and J 3 bases, with 8 bases left between them. This CDR3 is 13 amino acids long. CDR1 is SGHTA and CDR2 is FQGNSA in the germline V gene. CDR3 amino acids: CASSFLRDTEAFF. As DNA, the CDR3 is TGTGCCAGCAGCTTCCTACGGGACACTGAAGCTTTCTTT.

This clone was counted only a few times. V and J are TRBV5-1 and TRBJ2-7, with D possibly being TRBD1 (6 bases). This CDR3 has 15 residues. V was shortened by 0 bases and J by 0 bases, with 10 bases between the two germline ends. Germline V lookup: CDR1 SGHRS, CDR2 YFSETQ. The CDR3 here is CASSLVQGSSYEQYF. DNA of the CDR3: TGCGCCAGCAGCTTGGTTCAGGGGAGCTCCTACGAGCAGTACTTC.

A few counts support this clone. This sequence joins TRBV20-1 and TRBJ1-5; D remains ambiguous. Between the trimmed V and J ends, which lost 3 bases and 6 bases, there was a span of 15 bases. The CDR3 contains 14 residues. CDR1 is DFQATT, CDR2 SNEGSKA, per germline (reference sequence). The CDR3 spells CSASWQRPGQPQHF. CDR3 DNA sequence: TGCAGTGCTAGTTGGCAGAGGCCGGGTCAGCCCCAGCATTTT.

V usage is TRBV4-1 and J usage is TRBJ2-1; no definite D call. Germline values: CDR1 MGHRA, CDR2 YSYEKL. The CDR3 is made up of 13 amino acids. Trimming took 0 bases from V and 8 from J, leaving 8 bases between them. The CDR3 DNA reads as TGCGCCAGCAGCCAAGACCTGGGCTATGAGCAGTTCTTC. It is translated as CASSQDLGYEQFF.

This chain joins TRBV2 and TRBJ1-3; no definite D call. Germline V gene lookup returns CDR1 SNHLY and CDR2 FYNNEI. Between the trimmed V and J ends, which lost 6 bases and 3 bases, there was a span of 9 bases. This CDR3 has 13 residues. The DNA for the CDR3 is TGTGCCAGCAGCCCCTCCGGTGGAAACACCATATATTTT. Residues: CASSPSGGNTIYF.

J is TRBJ1-1 and V is TRBV6-5; possibly TRBD1 for D (5 bases). The germline V gene has CDR1 MNHEY and CDR2 SVGAGI. This CDR3 has 14 residues. The V end was cut by 0 bases, the J end by 7 bases, with 12 bases between. The CDR3 reads CASSYSSYTGEAFF. The DNA for the CDR3 is TGTGCCAGCAGTTACTCGAGTTACACAGGTGAAGCTTTCTTT.

This chain uses TRBV7-8 with TRBJ2-1, with a weak D call TRBD2 (5 bases). Germline V gene lookup returns CDR1 SGHVS and CDR2 FQNEAQ. The CDR3 is made up of 16 amino acids. The V and J ends lost 1 base and 8 bases respectively, with 18 bases between them. CDR3 sequence reads: CASSLGGSPTTDEQFF. In nucleotides, the CDR3 is TGTGCCAGCAGCTTAGGTGGGAGCCCGACGACCGATGAGCAGTTCTTC.

This clone was detected a few times. The chain has TRBV13 and TRBJ1-4, with a possible D match to TRBD1 (6 bases). Germline CDR1 and CDR2: PRHDT and FYEKMQ (reference sequence). V was shortened by 4 bases and J by 9 bases, with 15 bases between the two germline ends. CDR3 length equals 14 residues. CDR3 residues: CASSSTRTAKKLFF. In DNA form, the CDR3 reads TGTGCCAGCAGCTCCACCCGGACAGCCAAAAAACTGTTTTTT. Using reference TRBV13 and TRBJ1-4 for the parts outside the CDR3, the full variable domain is AAGVIQSPRHLIKEKRETATLKCYPIPRHDTVYWYQQGPGQDPQFLISFYEKMQSDKGSIPDRFSAQQFSDYHSELNMSSLELGDSALYFCASSSTRTAKKLFFGSGTQLSVL.

The chain joins TRBV7-8 to TRBJ2-1; no reliable D call. Looked up from germline, CDR1 is SGHVS and CDR2 is FQNEAQ. Trimming removed 3 bases from V and 0 bases from J, with 18 bases in between. The CDR3 sequence is 18 residues long. CDR3 sequence (DNA): TGTGCCAGCAGCTTCCCCGCGGCTGGCCGCAGCTCCTACAATGAGCAGTTCTTC. Amino acids: CASSFPAAGRSSYNEQFF.

The chain employs TRBV6-1 and TRBJ1-2, with D perhaps matching TRBD1 (5 bases). Germline V gives CDR1 MNHNS, CDR2 SASEGT. Trimming pared 3 bases from V and 3 bases from J, leaving 11 bases between. CDR3 length equals 14 residues. The CDR3 is CASSDPGLHYGYTF. The DNA for the CDR3 is TGTGCCAGCAGTGACCCGGGACTACACTATGGCTACACCTTC.

The rearrangement joins TRBV19 to TRBJ2-7, with a weak D call TRBD2 (6 bases). Trimming stripped 1 base from V and 0 bases from J, with 10 bases between. The germline V gene has CDR1 LNHDA and CDR2 SQIVND (reference sequence). The CDR3 covers 15 residues. CDR3 DNA sequence: TGTGCCAGTAGTATAGCTGGGGGGAACTCCTACGAGCAGTACTTC. It encodes CASSIAGGNSYEQYF.

V and J are TRBV7-2 and TRBJ2-3, with D maybe TRBD1 (8 bases). The ends were cut back, 2 bases at V and 2 bases at J, with 11 bases in the middle. The CDR3 is 15 residues long. The germline V gene has CDR1 SGHTA and CDR2 FQGNSA. The CDR3: CASSLTGGVTDTQYF. CDR3 in DNA: TGTGCCAGCAGCTTAACAGGGGGGGTCACAGATACGCAGTATTTT. Looking up the rest from reference TRBV7-2 and TRBJ2-3 gives the full variable domain: GAGVSQSPSNKVTEKGKDVELRCDPISGHTALYWYRQSLGQGLEFLIYFQGNSAPDKSGLPSDRFSAERTGGSVSTLTIQRTQQEDSAVYLCASSLTGGVTDTQYFGPGTRLTVL.

The chain links TRBV4-2 to TRBJ1-4, with D maybe TRBD1 (6 bases). The ends were cut back, 0 bases at V and 13 bases at J, with 18 bases in the middle. CDR1 and CDR2 (germline): LGHNA, YNFKEQ. The length of the CDR3 is 15 residues. The CDR3 is CASSQENTRGIILFF. The DNA for the CDR3 is TGTGCCAGCAGCCAAGAAAACACAAGGGGGATAATACTGTTTTTT.

CDR3 DNA sequence: TGTGCCAGCAGACTAAGCGGCGAGTACGAGCAGTACTTC. Translating it yields CASRLSGEYEQYF. The chain recombines TRBV6-5 with TRBJ2-7, with D tentatively TRBD2 (5 bases). The V end lost 6 bases, the J end lost 4 bases, and 13 bases lay between the germline ends. The length of the CDR3 is 13 residues. Germline CDR1 MNHEY, CDR2 SVGAGI.

This chain uses TRBV14 with TRBJ2-1; the D is unclear. The germline gives CDR1 SGHDN, CDR2 FVKESK. V lost 4 bases to trimming and J lost 8 bases, with 15 bases between them. This CDR3 is 14 amino acids long. The CDR3 region has the DNA TGTGCCAGCAGCCGGAAGCGCAAGGAACATGAGCAGTTCTTC. Translated: CASSRKRKEHEQFF.

CDR3 in amino acids: CSVNRMTEAFF. Written as DNA, the CDR3 is TGCAGCGTCAACAGGATGACTGAAGCTTTCTTT. The genes are TRBV29-1 and TRBJ1-1; a possible D gene is TRBD1 (5 bases). The CDR3 covers 11 residues. Deletions cut 6 bases from V and 5 bases from J, with 10 bases between. Germline lookup yields CDR1 SQVTM and CDR2 ANQGSEA.

The V gene is TRBV5-5, the J gene TRBJ1-5, with 8 positions matching TRBD1. The CDR3 has 16 residues. The ends lost 4 bases at V and 0 bases at J; junction bases unmatched: 6. The V gene's germline CDR1 is SGHKS and CDR2 YYEKEE (reference sequence). For the CDR3, the DNA is TGTGCCAGCAGCCCCCAGGGGGCAAATAGCAATCAGCCCCAGCATTTT. As protein: CASSPQGANSNQPQHF.

The chain couples TRBV24-1 to TRBJ2-3, with D possibly TRBD2 on 5 matching bases. The V end was cut by 4 bases, the J end by 4 bases, with 14 bases between. The CDR3 contains 15 residues. In germline, CDR1 is KGHDR, CDR2 SFDVKD. CDR3 sequence: CATSDLGVAADTQYF. The CDR3 region has the DNA TGTGCCACCAGTGACCTCGGGGTAGCTGCAGATACGCAGTATTTT.